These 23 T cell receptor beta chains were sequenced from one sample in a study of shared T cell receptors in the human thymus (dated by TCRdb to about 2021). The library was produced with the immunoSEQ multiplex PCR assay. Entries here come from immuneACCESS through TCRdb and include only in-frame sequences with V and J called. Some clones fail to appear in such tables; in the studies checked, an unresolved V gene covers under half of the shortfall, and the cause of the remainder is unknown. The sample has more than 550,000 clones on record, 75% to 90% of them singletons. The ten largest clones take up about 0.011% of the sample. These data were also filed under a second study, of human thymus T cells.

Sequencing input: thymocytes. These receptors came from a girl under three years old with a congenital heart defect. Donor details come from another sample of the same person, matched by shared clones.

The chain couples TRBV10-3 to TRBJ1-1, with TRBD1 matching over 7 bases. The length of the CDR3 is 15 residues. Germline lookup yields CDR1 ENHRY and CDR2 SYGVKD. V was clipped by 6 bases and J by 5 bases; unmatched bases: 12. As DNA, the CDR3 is TGTGCCATCAGCCCAACCAGGGGGGTAGGAACTGAAGCTTTCTTT. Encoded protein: CAISPTRGVGTEAFF.

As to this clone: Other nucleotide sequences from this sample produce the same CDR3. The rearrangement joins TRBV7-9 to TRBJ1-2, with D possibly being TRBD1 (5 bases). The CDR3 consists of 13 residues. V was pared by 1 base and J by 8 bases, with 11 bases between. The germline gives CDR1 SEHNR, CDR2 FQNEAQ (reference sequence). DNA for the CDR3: TGTGCCAGCAGCTTAGAAGCTGGGGCCGGCTACACCTTC. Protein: CASSLEAGAGYTF. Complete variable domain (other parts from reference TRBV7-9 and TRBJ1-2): DTGVSQNPRHKITKRGQNVTFRCDPISEHNRLYWYRQTLGQGPEFLTYFQNEAQLEKSRLLSDRFSAERPKGSFSTLEIQRTEQGDSAMYLCASSLEAGAGYTFGSGTRLTVV.

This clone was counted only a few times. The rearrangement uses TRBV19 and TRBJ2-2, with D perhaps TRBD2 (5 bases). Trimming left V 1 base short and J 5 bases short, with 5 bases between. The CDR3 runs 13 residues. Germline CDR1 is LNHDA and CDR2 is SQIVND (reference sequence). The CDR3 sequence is CASSIGGTGELFF. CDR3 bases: TGTGCCAGTAGTATAGGAGGGACCGGGGAGCTGTTTTTT.

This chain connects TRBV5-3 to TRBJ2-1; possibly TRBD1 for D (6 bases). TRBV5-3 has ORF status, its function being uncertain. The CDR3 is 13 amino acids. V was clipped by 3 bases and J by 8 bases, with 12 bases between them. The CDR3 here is CARSWDIQDEQFF. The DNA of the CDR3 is TGTGCCAGAAGCTGGGACATTCAGGATGAGCAGTTCTTC.

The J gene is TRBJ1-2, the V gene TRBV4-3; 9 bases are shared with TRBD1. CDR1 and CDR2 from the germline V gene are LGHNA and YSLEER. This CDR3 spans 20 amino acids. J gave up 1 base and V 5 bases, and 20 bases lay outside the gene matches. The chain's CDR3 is CASSSLNGVDRDRVNYGYTF. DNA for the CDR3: TGCGCCAGCAGCTCCCTCAATGGAGTCGACCGGGACAGGGTTAACTATGGCTACACCTTC.

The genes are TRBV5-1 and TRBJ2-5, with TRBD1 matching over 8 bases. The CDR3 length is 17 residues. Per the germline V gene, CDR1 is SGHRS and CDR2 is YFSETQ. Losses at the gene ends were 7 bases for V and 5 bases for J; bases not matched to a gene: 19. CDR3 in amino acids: CASRDGTRTGPGETQYF. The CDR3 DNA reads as TGCGCCAGCCGCGACGGAACACGGACAGGGCCCGGGGAGACCCAGTACTTC. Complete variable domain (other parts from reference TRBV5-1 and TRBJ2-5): KAGVTQTPRYLIKTRGQQVTLSCSPISGHRSVSWYQQTPGQGLQFLFEYFSETQRNKGNFPGRFSGRQFSNSRSEMNVSTLELGDSALYLCASRDGTRTGPGETQYFGPGTRLLVL.

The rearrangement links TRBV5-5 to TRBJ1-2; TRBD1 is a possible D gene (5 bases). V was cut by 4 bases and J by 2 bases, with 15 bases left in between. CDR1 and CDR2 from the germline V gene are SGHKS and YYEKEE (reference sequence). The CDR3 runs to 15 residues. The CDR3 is CASSNGGAGNYGYTF. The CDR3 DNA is TGTGCCAGCAGCAATGGCGGTGCAGGGAACTATGGCTACACCTTC.

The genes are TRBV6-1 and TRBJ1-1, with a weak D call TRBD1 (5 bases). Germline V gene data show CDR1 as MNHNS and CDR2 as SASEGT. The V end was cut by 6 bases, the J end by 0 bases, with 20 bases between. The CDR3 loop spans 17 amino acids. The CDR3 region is CASSEPPTVFMNTEAFF. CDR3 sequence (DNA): TGTGCCAGCAGCGAACCACCGACAGTCTTTATGAACACTGAAGCTTTCTTT.

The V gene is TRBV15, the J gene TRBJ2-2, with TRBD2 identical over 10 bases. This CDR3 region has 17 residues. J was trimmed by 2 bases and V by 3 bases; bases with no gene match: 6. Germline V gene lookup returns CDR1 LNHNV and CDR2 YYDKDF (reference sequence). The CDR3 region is CATSSLIAGGNTGELFF. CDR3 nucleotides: TGTGCCACCAGCAGTCTAATAGCGGGGGGAAACACCGGGGAGCTGTTTTTT.

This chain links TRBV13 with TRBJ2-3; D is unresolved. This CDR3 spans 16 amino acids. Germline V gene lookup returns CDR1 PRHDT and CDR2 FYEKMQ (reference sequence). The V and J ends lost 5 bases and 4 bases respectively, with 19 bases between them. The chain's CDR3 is CASSPPRRVNSDTQYF. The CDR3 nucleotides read TGTGCCAGCAGCCCTCCCCGTAGAGTGAACTCAGATACGCAGTATTTT.

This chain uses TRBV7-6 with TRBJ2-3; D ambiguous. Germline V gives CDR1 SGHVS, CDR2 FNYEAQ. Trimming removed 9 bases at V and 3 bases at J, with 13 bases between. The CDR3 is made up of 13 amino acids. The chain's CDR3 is CASSRLRTDTQYF. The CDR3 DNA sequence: TGTGCCAGTAGCCGGCTGAGGACAGATACGCAGTATTTT. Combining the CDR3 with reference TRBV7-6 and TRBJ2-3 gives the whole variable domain GAGVSQSPRYKVTKRGQDVALRCDPISGHVSLYWYRQALGQGPEFLTYFNYEAQQDKSGLPNDRFSAERPEGSISTLTIQRTEQRDSAMYRCASSRLRTDTQYFGPGTRLTVL.

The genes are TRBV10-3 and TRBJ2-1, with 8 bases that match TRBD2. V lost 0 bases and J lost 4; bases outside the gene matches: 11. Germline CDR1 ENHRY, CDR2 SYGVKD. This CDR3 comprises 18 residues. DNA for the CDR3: TGTGCCATCAGTGAGTCGGCGGGGGGTGCCTCTAAATACAATGAGCAGTTCTTC. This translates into CAISESAGGASKYNEQFF.

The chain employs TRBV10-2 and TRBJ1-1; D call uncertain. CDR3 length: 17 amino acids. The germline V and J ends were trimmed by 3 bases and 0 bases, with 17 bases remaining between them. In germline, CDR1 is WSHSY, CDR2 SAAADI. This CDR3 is CASSDLEGSPMNTEAFF. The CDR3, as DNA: TGCGCCAGCAGTGACCTCGAGGGCTCGCCCATGAACACTGAAGCTTTCTTT.

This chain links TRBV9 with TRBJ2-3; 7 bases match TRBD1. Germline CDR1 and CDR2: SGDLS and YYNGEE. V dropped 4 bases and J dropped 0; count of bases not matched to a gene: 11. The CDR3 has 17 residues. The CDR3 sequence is CASSPPRDSPSTDTQYF. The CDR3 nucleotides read TGTGCCAGCAGCCCGCCCCGGGACAGCCCTAGCACAGATACGCAGTATTTT.

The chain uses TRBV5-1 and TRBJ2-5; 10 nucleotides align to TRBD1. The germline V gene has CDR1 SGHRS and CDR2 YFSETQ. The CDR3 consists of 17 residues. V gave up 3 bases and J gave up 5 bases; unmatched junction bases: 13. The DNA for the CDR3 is TGCGCCAGCAGCTCCCGGGACAGGGGCCGGAGGGGGGAGACCCAGTACTTC. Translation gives CASSSRDRGRRGETQYF.

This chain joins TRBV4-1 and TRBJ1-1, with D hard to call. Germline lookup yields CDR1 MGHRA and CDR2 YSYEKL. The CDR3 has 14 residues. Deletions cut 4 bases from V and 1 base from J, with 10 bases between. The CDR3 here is CASSPKRWNTEAFF. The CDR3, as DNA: TGCGCCAGCAGCCCCAAACGGTGGAACACTGAAGCTTTCTTT.

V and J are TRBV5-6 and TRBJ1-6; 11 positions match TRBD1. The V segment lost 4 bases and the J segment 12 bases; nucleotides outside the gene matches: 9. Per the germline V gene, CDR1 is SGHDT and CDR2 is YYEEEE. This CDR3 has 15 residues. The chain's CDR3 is CASSLGGGQGVPLHF. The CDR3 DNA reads TGTGCCAGCAGCCTTGGGGGGGGACAGGGGGTACCCCTCCACTTT.

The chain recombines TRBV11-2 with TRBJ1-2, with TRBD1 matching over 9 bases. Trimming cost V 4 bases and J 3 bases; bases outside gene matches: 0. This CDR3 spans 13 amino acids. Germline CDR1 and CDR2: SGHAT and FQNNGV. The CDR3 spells CASSWTGDYGYTF. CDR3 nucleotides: TGTGCCAGCAGCTGGACAGGGGACTATGGCTACACCTTC.

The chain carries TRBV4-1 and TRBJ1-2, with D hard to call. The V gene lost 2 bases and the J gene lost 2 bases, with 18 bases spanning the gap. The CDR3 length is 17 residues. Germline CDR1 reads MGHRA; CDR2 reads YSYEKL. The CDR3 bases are TGCGCCAGCAGCCAATTCAAGGGCCGGGAAGGGAACTATGGCTACACCTTC. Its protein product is CASSQFKGREGNYGYTF.

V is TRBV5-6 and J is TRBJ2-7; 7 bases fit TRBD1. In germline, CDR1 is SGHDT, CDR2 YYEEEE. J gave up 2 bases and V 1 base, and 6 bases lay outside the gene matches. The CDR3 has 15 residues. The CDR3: CASSLIHRGAYEQYF. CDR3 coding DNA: TGTGCCAGCAGCTTGATACACAGGGGAGCCTACGAGCAGTACTTC. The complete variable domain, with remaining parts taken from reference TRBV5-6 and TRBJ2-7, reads DAGVTQSPTHLIKTRGQQVTLRCSPKSGHDTVSWYQQALGQGPQFIFQYYEEEERQRGNFPDRFSGHQFPNYSSELNVNALLLGDSALYLCASSLIHRGAYEQYFGPGTRLTVT.

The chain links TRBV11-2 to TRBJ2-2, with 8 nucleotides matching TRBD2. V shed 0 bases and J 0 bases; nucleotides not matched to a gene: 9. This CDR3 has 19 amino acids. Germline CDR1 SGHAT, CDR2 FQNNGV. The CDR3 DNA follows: TGTGCCAGCAGCTTAGAATGGGGGGCGGGGGGATCGAACACCGGGGAGCTGTTTTTT. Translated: CASSLEWGAGGSNTGELFF.

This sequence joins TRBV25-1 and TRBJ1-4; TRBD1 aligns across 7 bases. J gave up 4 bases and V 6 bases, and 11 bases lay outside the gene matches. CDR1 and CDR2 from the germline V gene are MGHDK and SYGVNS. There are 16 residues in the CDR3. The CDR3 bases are TGTGCCAGCAGCCTAGGACAGGAGGGGTTTAATGAAAAACTGTTTTTT. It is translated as CASSLGQEGFNEKLFF. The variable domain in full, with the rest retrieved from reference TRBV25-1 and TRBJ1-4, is EADIYQTPRYLVIGTGKKITLECSQTMGHDKMYWYQQDPGMELHLIHYSYGVNSTEKGDLSSESTVSRIRTEHFPLTLESARPSHTSQYLCASSLGQEGFNEKLFFGSGTQLSVL.

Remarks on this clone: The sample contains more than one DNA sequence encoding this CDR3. CDR3 region: CASSQERGTDTQYF. CDR3 nucleotide sequence: TGCGCCAGCAGCCAAGAAAGAGGCACAGATACGCAGTATTTT. V gene TRBV4-1 combines with J gene TRBJ2-3; D gene unclear. CDR3 length: 14 amino acids. Trimming took 0 bases from V and 1 from J, leaving 5 bases between them. Germline CDR1 is MGHRA and CDR2 is YSYEKL.